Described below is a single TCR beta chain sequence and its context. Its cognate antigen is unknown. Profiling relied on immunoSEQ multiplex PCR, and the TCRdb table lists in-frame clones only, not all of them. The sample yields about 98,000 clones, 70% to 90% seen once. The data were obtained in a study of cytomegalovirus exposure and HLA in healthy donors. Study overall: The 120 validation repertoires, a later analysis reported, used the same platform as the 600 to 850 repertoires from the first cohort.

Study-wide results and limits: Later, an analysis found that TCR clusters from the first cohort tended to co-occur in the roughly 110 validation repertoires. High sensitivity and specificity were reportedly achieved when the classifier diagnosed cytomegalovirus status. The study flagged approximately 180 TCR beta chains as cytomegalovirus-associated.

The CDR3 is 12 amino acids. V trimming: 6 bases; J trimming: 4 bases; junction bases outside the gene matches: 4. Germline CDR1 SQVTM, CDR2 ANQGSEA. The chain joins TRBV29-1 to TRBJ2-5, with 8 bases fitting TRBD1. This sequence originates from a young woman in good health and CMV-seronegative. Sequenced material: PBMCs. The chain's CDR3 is CSVVDRGETQYF. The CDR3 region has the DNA TGCAGCGTCGTTGACAGGGGAGAGACCCAGTACTTC.